The source of this T cell receptor (beta chain) is a study of shared clonotypes between healthy human individuals. Study-wide points: In having few donors, the study represented limited genetic and exposure-history diversity.

Note on this clone: Its matching antigen is unknown.

The germline CDR1 and CDR2 sequences are SGHRS and YFSETQ. With 4 bases removed from V and 0 bases from J, the gap between germline ends came to 11 bases. The CDR3 length is 15 residues. Caucasian adults living in Nashville, Tennessee, provided all samples. The authors divided CD4+ cells into CD45RA+ naive and CD45RA-negative memory subsets. The protocol was immunoSEQ multiplex PCR, while the TCRdb copy is restricted to in-frame clones and leaves out a portion. Among roughly 2.6 million clones listed, around 90% were seen once. The sample consisted of naive CD4+ T cells sorted from blood. Subset meaning: CD45RA+ positively selected. The sequence was collected from a man aged 18 to 35 in good health. V and J are TRBV5-1 and TRBJ1-3; no reliable D call. This chain's CDR3 is CASSRDGDSGNTIYF. DNA for the CDR3: TGCGCCAGCAGCCGCGATGGGGACTCTGGAAACACCATATATTTT.